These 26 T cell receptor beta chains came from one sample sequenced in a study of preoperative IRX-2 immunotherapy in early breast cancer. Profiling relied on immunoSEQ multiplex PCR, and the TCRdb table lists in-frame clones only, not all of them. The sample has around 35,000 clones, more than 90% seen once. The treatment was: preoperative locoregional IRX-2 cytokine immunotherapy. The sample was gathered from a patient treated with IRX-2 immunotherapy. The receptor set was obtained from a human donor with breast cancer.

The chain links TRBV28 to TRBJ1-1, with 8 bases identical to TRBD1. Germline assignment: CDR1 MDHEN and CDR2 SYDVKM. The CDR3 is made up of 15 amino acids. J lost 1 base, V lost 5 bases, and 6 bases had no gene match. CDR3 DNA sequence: TGTGCCAGCAGTGAACACACAGGGGGGAACACTGAAGCTTTCTTT. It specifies CASSEHTGGNTEAFF.

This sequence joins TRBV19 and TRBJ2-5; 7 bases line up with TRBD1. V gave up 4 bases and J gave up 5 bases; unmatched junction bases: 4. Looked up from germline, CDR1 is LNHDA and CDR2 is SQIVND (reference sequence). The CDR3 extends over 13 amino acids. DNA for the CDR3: TGTGCCAGTAGTAGACAGGGCGGGGAGACCCAGTACTTC. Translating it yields CASSRQGGETQYF.

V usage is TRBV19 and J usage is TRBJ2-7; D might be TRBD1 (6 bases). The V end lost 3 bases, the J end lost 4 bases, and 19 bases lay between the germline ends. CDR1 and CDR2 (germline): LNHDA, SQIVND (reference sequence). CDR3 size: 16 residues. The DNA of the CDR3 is TGTGCCAGTAGTATCCAATTATCAGGGGTCGGATACGAGCAGTACTTC. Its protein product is CASSIQLSGVGYEQYF.

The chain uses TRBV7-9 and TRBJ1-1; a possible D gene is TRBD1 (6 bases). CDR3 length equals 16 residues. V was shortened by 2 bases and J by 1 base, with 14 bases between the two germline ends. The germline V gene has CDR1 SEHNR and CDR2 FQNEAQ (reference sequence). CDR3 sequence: CASSLLTGPRNTEAFF. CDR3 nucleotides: TGTGCCAGCAGCTTACTGACAGGCCCTCGGAACACTGAAGCTTTCTTT.

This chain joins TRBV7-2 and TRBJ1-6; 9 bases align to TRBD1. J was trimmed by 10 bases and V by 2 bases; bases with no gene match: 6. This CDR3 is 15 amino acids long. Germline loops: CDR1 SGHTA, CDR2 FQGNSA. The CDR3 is CASSLNWDRESPLHF. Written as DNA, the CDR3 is TGTGCCAGCAGCTTAAATTGGGACAGGGAATCACCCCTCCACTTT.

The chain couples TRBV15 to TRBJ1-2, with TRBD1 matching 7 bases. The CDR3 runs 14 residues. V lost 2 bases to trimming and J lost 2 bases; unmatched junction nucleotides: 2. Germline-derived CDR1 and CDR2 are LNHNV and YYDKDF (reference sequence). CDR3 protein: CATSRPGQNYGYTF. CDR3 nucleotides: TGTGCCACCAGCAGACCGGGACAGAACTATGGCTACACCTTC.

CDR3 nucleotide sequence: TGTGCCAGCAGCCAAGATCGGGGCACCCCGGGTGGCGAGCAGTACTTC. Amino acid sequence: CASSQDRGTPGGEQYF. This chain connects TRBV4-2 to TRBJ2-7, with D tentatively TRBD1 or TRBD2 (5 bases each). The V gene lost 0 bases and the J gene lost 6 bases, with 18 bases spanning the gap. Germline V gene data show CDR1 as LGHNA and CDR2 as YNFKEQ. The CDR3 is 16 residues long.

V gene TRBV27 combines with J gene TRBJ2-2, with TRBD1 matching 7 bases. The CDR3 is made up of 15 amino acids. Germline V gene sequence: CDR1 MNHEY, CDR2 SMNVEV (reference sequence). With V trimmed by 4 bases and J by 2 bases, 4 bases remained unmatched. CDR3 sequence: CASSSRGQNTGELFF. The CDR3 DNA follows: TGTGCCAGCAGTTCTAGGGGGCAAAACACCGGGGAGCTGTTTTTT.

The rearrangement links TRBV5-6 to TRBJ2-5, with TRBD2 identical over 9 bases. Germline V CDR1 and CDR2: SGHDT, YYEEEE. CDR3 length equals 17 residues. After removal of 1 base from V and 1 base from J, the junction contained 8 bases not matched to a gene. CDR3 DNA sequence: TGTGCCAGCAGCTTGCGTCCAAGCGGGAGGACCCAAGAGACCCAGTACTTC. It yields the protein CASSLRPSGRTQETQYF.

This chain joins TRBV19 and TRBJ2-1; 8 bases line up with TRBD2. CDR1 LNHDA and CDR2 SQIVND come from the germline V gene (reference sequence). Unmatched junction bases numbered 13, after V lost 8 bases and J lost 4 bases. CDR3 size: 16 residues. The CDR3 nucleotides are TGTGCCAGTCGGGTATCGGGGGGGACGGGGTACAATGAGCAGTTCTTC. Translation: CASRVSGGTGYNEQFF.

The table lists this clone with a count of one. The CDR3 bases are TGTGCCAGTAGTATTGGGGGGGGTCCCAAAAACATTCAGTACTTC. This encodes CASSIGGGPKNIQYF. V and J are TRBV19 and TRBJ2-4, with 7 nucleotides matching TRBD2. Germline lookup yields CDR1 LNHDA and CDR2 SQIVND (reference sequence). The CDR3 is 15 residues long. V was clipped by 3 bases and J by 2 bases; unmatched bases: 4.

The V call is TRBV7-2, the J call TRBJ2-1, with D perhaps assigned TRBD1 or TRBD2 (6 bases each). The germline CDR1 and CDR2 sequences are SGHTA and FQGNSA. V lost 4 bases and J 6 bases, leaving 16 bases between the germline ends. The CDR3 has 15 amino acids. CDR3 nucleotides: TGTGCCAGCAGCTCCCGTCCTAGGGGGGCCAATGAGCAGTTCTTC. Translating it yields CASSSRPRGANEQFF.

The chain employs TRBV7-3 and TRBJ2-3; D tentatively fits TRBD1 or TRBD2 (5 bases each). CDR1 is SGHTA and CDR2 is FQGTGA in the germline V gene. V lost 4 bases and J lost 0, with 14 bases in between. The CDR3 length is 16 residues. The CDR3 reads CASSSIGASSTDTQYF. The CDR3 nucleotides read TGTGCCAGCAGCTCTATCGGGGCATCTAGCACAGATACGCAGTATTTT. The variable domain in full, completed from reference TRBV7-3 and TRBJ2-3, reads GAGVSQTPSNKVTEKGKYVELRCDPISGHTALYWYRQSLGQGPEFLIYFQGTGAADDSGLPNDRFFAVRPEGSVSTLKIQRTERGDSAVYLCASSSIGASSTDTQYFGPGTRLTVL.

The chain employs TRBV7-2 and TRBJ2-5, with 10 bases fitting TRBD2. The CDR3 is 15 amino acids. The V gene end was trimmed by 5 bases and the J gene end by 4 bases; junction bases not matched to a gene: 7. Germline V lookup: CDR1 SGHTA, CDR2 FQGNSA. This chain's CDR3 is CASSPRTSGPETQYF. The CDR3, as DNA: TGTGCCAGCAGCCCCAGGACTAGCGGCCCAGAGACCCAGTACTTC.

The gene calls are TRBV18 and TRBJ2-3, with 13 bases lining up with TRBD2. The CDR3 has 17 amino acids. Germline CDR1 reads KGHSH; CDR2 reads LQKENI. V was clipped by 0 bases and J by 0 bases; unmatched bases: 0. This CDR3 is CASSPPGLAGSTDTQYF. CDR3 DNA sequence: TGTGCCAGCTCACCACCGGGACTAGCGGGAAGCACAGATACGCAGTATTTT.

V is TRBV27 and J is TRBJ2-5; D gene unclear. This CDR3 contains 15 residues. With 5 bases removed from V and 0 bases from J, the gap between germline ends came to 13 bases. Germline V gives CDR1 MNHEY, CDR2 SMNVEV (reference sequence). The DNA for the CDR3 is TGTGCCAGCAGTATGCATGGGCGGAACCAAGAGACCCAGTACTTC. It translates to CASSMHGRNQETQYF.

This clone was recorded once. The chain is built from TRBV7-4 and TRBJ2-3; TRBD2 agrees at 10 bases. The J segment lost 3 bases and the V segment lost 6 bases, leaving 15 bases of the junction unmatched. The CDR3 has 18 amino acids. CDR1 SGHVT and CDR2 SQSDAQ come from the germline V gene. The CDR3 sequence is CASRQGRVAGGWTDTQYF. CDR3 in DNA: TGTGCCAGCAGGCAGGGGCGGGTAGCGGGAGGTTGGACAGATACGCAGTATTTT.

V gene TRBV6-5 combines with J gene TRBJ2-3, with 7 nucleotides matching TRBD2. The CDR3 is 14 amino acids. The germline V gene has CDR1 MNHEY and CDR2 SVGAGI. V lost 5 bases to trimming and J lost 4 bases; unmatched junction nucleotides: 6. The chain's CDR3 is CASSRETSADTQYF. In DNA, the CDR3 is TGTGCCAGCAGTAGGGAAACTAGCGCAGATACGCAGTATTTT.

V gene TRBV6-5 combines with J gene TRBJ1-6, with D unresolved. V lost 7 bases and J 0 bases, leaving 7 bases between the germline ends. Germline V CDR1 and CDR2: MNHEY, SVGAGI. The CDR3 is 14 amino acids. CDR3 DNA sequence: TGTGCCAGCAAGGACGGCTCCTATAATTCACCCCTCCACTTT. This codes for CASKDGSYNSPLHF.

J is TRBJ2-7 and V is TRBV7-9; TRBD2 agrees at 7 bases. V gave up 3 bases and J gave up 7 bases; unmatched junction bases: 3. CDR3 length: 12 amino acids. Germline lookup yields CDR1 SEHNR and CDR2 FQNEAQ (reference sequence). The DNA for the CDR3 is TGTGCCAGCAGCTTGACCGGGGGGGAGCAGTACTTC. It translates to CASSLTGGEQYF.

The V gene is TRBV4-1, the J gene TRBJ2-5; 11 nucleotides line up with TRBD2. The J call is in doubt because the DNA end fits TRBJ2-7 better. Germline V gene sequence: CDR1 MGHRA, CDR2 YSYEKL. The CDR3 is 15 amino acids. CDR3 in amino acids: CASSALAGGPYEQYF. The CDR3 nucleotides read TGCGCCAGCAGCGCCCTAGCGGGGGGCCCCTACGAGCAGTACTTC.

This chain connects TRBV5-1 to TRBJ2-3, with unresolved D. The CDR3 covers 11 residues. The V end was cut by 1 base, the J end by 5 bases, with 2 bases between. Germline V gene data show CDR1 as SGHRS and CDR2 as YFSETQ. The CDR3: CASSLQDTQYF. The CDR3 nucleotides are TGCGCCAGCAGCTTGCAAGATACGCAGTATTTT.

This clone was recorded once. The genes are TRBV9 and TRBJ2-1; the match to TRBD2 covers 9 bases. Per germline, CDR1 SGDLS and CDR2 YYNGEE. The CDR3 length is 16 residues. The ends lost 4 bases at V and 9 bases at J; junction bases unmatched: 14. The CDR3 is CASSLGVAGLAGEQFF. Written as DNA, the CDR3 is TGTGCCAGCAGCCTCGGAGTAGCGGGACTAGCTGGTGAGCAGTTCTTC.

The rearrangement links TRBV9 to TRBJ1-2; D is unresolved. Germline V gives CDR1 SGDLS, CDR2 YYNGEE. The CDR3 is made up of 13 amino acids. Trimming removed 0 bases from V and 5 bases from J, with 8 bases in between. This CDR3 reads CASSVGPIYGYTF. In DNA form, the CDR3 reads TGTGCCAGCAGCGTAGGTCCGATATATGGCTACACCTTC.

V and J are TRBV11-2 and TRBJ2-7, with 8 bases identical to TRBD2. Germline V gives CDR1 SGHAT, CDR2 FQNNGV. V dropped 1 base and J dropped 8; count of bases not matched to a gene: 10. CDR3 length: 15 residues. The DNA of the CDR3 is TGTGCCAGCAGCTTAGTGGGGGCGCGGGAGGTCAAGCAGTACTTC. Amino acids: CASSLVGAREVKQYF. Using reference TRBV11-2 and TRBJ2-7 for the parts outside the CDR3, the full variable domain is EAGVAQSPRYKIIEKRQSVAFWCNPISGHATLYWYQQILGQGPKLLIQFQNNGVVDDSQLPKDRFSAERLKGVDSTLKIQPAKLEDSAVYLCASSLVGAREVKQYFGPGTRLTVT.

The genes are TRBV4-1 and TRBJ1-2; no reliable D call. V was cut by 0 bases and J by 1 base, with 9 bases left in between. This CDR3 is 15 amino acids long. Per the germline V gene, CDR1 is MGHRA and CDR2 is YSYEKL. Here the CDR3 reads CASSQDSGFNYGYTF. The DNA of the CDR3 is TGCGCCAGCAGCCAAGATTCTGGCTTTAACTATGGCTACACCTTC.